This T cell receptor beta chain was sequenced during a study of T cell responses to AZD1222 COVID-19 vaccine. The overall study: Second-dose intervals near 4 or 12 weeks were combined.

This CDR3 region has 12 residues. Germline loops: CDR1 MDHEN, CDR2 SYDVKM. V gave up 5 bases and J gave up 8 bases, with 12 bases separating them. Study-wide points: Spike-specific TCR breadth and depth rose after two AZD1222 doses. Repertoires were obtained only post-peak T cell response.

Turning to this clone: Its antigen is as yet unknown.

Clones were read by immunoSEQ multiplex PCR, and TCRdb kept only the in-frame ones, dropping some. The profile shows 100,000 to 150,000 clones, roughly 90% of them singletons. Here the sequenced sample was peripheral blood, taken on day 0 of AZD1222 vaccination. The source is an adult in good health. The rearrangement links TRBV28 to TRBJ1-2; D perhaps matches TRBD1 (6 bases). The CDR3, as DNA: TGTGCCAGCAGTGCGGGGGCGTACGGCTACACCTTC. Protein sequence: CASSAGAYGYTF.